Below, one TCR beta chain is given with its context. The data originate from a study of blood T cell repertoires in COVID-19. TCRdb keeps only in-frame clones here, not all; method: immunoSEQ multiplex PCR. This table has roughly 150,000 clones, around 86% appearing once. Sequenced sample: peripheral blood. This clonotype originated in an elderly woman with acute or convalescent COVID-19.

CDR3 coding DNA: TGTGCCAGCAGAGTGTCAGGGGGTGTTACTGAAGCTTTCTTT. It codes for CASRVSGGVTEAFF. This rearrangement joins TRBV7-9 to TRBJ1-1, with 7 nucleotides matching TRBD1. The CDR3 consists of 14 residues. Per the germline V gene, CDR1 is SEHNR and CDR2 is FQNEAQ (reference sequence). V trimming: 6 bases; J trimming: 5 bases; junction bases outside the gene matches: 9.